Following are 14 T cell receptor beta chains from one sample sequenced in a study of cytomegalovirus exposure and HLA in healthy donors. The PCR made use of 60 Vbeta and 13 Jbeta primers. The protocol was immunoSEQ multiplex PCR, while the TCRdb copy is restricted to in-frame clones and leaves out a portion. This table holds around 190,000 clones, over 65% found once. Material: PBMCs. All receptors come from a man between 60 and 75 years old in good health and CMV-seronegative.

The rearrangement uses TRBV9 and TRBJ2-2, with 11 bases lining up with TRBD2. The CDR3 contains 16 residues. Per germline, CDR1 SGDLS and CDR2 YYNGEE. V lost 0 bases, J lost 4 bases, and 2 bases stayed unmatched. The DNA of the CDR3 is TGTGCCAGCAGCGTAGACCTAGCGGGAGGCACCGGGGAGCTGTTTTTT. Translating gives CASSVDLAGGTGELFF.

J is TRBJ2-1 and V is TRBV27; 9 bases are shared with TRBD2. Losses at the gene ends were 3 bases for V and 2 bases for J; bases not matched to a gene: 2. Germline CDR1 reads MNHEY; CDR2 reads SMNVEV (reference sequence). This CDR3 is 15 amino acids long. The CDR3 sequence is CASSFSGSTYNEQFF. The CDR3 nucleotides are TGTGCCAGCAGTTTTAGCGGGAGCACCTACAATGAGCAGTTCTTC.

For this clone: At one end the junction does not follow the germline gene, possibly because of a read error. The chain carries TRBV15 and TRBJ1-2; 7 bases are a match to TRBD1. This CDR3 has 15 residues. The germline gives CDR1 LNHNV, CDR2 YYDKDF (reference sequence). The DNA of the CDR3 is TGTGCCACCAGCAGAGATGTCGACAGGGCGGTTGGCTACCCCTTC. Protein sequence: CATSRDVDRAVGYPF. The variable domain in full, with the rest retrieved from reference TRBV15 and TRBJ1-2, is DAMVIQNPRYQVTQFGKPVTLSCSQTLNHNVMYWYQQKSSQAPKLLFHYYDKDFNNEADTPDNFQSRRPNTSFCFLDIRSPGLGDTAMYLCATSRDVDRAVGYPFGSGTRLTVV.

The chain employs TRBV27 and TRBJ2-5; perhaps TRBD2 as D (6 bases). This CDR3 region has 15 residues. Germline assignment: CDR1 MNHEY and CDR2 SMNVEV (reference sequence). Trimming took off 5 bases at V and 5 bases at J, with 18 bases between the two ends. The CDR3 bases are TGTGCCAGCAGTCCACACCGCGGAGGGGAGGAGACCCAGTACTTC. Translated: CASSPHRGGEETQYF.

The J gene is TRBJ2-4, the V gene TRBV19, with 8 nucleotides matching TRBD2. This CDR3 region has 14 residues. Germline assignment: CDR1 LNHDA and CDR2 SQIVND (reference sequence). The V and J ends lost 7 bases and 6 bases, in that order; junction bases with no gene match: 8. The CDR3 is CASTGRGRRNIQYF. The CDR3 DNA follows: TGTGCCAGTACCGGGAGGGGAAGGAGAAACATTCAGTACTTC.

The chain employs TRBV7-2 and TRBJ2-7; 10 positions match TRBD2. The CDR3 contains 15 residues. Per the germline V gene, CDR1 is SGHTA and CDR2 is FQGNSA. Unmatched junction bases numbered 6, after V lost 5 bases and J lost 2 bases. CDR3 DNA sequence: TGTGCCAGCAGCAACGGACTAGCGGCAACCTACGAGCAGTACTTC. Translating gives CASSNGLAATYEQYF.

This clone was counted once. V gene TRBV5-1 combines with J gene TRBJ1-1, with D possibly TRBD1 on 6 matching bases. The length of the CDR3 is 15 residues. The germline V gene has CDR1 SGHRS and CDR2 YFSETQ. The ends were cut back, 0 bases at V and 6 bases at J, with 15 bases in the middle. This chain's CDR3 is CASSLAPQGSAEAFF. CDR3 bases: TGCGCCAGCAGCTTGGCACCACAGGGAAGCGCTGAAGCTTTCTTT.

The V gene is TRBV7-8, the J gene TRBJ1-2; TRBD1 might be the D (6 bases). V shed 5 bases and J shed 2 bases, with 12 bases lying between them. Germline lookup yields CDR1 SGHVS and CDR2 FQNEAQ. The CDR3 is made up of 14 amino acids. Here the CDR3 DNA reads TGTGCCAGCAGCATTTCCGACAGGAACTATGGCTACACCTTC. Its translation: CASSISDRNYGYTF.

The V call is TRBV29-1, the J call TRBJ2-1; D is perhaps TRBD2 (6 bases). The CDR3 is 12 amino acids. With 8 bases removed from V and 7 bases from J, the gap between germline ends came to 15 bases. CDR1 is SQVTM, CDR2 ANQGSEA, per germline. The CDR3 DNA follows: TGCAGCTCCTCAAGCGGGCATAATGAGCAGTTCTTC. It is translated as CSSSSGHNEQFF.

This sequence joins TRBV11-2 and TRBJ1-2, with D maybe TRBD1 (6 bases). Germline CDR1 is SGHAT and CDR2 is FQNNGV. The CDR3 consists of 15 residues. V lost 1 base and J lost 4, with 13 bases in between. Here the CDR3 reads CASSLGTVDSYGYTF. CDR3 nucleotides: TGTGCCAGCAGCTTAGGGACAGTCGATTCCTATGGCTACACCTTC.

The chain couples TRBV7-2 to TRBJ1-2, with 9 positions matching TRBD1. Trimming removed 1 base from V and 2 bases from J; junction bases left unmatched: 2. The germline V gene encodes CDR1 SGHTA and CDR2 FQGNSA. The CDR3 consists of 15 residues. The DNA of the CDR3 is TGTGCCAGCAGCTTAGGACAGGGGGGGAACTATGGCTACACCTTC. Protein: CASSLGQGGNYGYTF.

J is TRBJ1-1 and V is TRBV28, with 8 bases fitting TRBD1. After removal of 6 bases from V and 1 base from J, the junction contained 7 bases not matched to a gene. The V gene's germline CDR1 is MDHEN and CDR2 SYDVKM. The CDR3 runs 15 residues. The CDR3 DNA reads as TGTGCCAGCAGAAGTTCAACAGGGGGGAACACTGAAGCTTTCTTT. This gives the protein CASRSSTGGNTEAFF.

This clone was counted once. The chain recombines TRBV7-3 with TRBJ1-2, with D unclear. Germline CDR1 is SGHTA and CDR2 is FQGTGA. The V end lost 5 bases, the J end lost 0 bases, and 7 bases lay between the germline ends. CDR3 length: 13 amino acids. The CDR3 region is CASSPTPNYGYTF. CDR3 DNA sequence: TGTGCCAGCAGCCCGACTCCTAACTATGGCTACACCTTC.

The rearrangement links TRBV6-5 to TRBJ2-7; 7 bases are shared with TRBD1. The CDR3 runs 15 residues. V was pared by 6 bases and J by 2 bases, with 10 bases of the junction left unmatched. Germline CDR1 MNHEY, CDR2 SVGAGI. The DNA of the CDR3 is TGTGCCAGCAGCCGAACTCCGACAGGGCCCTACGAGCAGTACTTC. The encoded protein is CASSRTPTGPYEQYF.